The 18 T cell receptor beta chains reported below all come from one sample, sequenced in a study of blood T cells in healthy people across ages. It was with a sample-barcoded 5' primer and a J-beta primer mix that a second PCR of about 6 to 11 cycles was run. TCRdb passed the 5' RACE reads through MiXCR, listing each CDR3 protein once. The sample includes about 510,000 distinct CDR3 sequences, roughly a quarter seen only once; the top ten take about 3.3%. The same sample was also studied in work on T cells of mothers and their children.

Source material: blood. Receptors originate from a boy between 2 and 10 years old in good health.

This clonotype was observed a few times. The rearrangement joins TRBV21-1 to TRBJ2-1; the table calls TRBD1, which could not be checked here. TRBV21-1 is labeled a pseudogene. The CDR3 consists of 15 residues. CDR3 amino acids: CASSMGLPGGSEQFF. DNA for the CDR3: TGTGCCAGCAGCATGGGGCTCCCGGGGGGCAGTGAGCAGTTCTTC.

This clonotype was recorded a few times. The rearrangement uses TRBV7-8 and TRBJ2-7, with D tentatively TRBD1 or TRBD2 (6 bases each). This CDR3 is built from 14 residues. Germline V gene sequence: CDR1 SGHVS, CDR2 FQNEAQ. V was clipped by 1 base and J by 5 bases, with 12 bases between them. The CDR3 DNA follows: TGTGCCAGCAGCTTAGAGGTCGGGGGCCACGAGCAGTACTTC. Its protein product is CASSLEVGGHEQYF.

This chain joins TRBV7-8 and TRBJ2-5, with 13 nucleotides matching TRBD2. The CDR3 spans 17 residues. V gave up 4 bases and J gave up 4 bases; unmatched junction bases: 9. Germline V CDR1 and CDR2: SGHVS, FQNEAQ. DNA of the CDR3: TGTGCCAGCAGCTCATCAAGACTAGCGGGAGGCGGAGAGACCCAGTACTTC. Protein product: CASSSSRLAGGGETQYF.

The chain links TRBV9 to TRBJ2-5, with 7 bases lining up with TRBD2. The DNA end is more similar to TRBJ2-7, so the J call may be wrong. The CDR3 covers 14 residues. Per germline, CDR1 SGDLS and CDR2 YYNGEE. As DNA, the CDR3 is TGTGCCAGCAGCGTATCTAGCGGAGCCTACGAGCAGTACTTC. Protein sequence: CASSVSSGAYEQYF.

The CDR3 loop reads CASSFSGGPTYEQYF. Here the CDR3 DNA reads TGTGCCAGCAGTTTCTCAGGGGGTCCTACCTACGAGCAGTACTTC. This rearrangement joins TRBV12-3 or TRBV12-4 to TRBJ2-7; 7 bases agree with TRBD1. The CDR3 is 15 amino acids. The ends lost 3 bases at V and 2 bases at J; junction bases unmatched: 7.

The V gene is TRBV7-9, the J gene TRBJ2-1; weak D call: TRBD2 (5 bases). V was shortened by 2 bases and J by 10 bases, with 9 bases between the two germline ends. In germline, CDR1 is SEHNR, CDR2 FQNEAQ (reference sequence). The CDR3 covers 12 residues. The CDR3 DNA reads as TGTGCCAGCAGCTTACCGACTAAGGAGCAGTTCTTC. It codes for CASSLPTKEQFF.

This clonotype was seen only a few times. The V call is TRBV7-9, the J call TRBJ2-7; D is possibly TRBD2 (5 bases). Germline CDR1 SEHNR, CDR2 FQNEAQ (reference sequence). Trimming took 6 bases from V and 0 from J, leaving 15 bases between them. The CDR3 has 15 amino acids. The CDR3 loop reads CASSPGPGSSYEQYF. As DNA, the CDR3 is TGTGCCAGCAGTCCTGGCCCGGGGTCCTCCTACGAGCAGTACTTC.

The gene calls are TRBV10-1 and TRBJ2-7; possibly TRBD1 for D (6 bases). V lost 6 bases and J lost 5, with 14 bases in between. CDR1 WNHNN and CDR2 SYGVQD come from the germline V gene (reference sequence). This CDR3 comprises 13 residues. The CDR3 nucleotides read TGCGCCAGCAGCGCAGGGGTAGCGAACGAGCAGTACTTC. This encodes CASSAGVANEQYF.

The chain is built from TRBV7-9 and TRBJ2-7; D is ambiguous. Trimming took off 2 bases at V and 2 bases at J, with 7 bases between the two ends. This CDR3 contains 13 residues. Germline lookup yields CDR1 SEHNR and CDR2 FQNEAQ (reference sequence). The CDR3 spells CASSLPETYEQYF. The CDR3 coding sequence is TGTGCCAGCAGCTTACCAGAGACCTACGAGCAGTACTTC.

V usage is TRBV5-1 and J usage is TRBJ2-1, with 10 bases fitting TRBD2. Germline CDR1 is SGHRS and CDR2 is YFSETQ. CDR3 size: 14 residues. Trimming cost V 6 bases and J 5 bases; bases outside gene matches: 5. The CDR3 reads CASMASGGNNEQFF. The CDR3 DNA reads TGCGCCAGCATGGCTAGCGGGGGAAACAATGAGCAGTTCTTC.

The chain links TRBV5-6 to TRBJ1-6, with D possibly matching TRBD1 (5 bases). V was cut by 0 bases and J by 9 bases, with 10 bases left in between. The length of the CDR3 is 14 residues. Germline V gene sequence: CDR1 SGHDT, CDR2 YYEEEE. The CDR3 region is CASSLGQGISPLHF. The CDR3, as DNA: TGTGCCAGCAGCTTGGGGCAGGGAATTTCACCCCTCCACTTT. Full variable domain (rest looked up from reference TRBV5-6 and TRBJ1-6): DAGVTQSPTHLIKTRGQQVTLRCSPKSGHDTVSWYQQALGQGPQFIFQYYEEEERQRGNFPDRFSGHQFPNYSSELNVNALLLGDSALYLCASSLGQGISPLHFGNGTRLTVT.

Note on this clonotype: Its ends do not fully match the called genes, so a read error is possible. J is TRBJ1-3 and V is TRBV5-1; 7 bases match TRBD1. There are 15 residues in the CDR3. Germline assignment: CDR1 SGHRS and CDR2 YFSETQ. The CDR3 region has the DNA TGCGCCAGCAGCTTGACAGGGGACTCTGGAGACACCATATATTTT. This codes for CASSLTGDSGDTIYF.

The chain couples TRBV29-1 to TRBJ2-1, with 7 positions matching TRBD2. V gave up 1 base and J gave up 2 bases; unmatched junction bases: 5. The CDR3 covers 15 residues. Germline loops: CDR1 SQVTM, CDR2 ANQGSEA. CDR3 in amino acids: CSVEGWREPYNEQFF. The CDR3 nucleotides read TGCAGCGTTGAAGGCTGGCGGGAGCCCTACAATGAGCAGTTCTTC.

In DNA, the CDR3 is TGTGCCAGCAGTCAGATACCTGAGACCCAGTACTTC. It specifies CASSQIPETQYF. J is TRBJ2-5 and V is TRBV3-1; D is unresolved. From germline, CDR1 is LGHDT and CDR2 YNNKEL (reference sequence). V lost 6 bases, J lost 5 bases, and 10 bases lay in between. The CDR3 has 12 residues.

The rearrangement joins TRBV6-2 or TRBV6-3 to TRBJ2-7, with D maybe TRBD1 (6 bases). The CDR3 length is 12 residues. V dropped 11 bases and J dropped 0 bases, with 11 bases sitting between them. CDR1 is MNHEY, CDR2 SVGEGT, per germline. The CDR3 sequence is CAGGRISYEQYF. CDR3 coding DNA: TGTGCCGGGGGCCGGATCTCCTACGAGCAGTACTTC.

The CDR3 nucleotides are TGTGCCATCAGTGAGGGGGGCCCTGGCTCCTACGAGCAGTACTTC. Its protein product is CAISEGGPGSYEQYF. The rearrangement links TRBV10-3 to TRBJ2-7, with TRBD1 as a possible D gene (6 bases). Germline V gene sequence: CDR1 ENHRY, CDR2 SYGVKD. The CDR3 loop spans 15 amino acids. V lost 2 bases and J lost 0, with 11 bases in between.

The CDR3 DNA is TGCGCCAGCAGCTTGGCGGCAGGGGCAGGTAGGACTGAAGCTTTCTTT. The encoded protein is CASSLAAGAGRTEAFF. The rearrangement links TRBV5-1 to TRBJ1-1; perhaps TRBD1 as D (6 bases). Germline CDR1 reads SGHRS; CDR2 reads YFSETQ. The CDR3 runs 16 residues. V was trimmed by 0 bases and J by 5 bases, leaving 17 bases between them.

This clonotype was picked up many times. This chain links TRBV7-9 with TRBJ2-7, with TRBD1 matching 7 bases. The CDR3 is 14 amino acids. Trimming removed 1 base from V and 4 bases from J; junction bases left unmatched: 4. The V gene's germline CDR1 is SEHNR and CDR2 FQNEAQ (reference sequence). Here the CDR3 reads CASSLGQGWYEQYF. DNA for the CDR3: TGTGCCAGCAGCTTAGGACAGGGTTGGTACGAGCAGTACTTC.